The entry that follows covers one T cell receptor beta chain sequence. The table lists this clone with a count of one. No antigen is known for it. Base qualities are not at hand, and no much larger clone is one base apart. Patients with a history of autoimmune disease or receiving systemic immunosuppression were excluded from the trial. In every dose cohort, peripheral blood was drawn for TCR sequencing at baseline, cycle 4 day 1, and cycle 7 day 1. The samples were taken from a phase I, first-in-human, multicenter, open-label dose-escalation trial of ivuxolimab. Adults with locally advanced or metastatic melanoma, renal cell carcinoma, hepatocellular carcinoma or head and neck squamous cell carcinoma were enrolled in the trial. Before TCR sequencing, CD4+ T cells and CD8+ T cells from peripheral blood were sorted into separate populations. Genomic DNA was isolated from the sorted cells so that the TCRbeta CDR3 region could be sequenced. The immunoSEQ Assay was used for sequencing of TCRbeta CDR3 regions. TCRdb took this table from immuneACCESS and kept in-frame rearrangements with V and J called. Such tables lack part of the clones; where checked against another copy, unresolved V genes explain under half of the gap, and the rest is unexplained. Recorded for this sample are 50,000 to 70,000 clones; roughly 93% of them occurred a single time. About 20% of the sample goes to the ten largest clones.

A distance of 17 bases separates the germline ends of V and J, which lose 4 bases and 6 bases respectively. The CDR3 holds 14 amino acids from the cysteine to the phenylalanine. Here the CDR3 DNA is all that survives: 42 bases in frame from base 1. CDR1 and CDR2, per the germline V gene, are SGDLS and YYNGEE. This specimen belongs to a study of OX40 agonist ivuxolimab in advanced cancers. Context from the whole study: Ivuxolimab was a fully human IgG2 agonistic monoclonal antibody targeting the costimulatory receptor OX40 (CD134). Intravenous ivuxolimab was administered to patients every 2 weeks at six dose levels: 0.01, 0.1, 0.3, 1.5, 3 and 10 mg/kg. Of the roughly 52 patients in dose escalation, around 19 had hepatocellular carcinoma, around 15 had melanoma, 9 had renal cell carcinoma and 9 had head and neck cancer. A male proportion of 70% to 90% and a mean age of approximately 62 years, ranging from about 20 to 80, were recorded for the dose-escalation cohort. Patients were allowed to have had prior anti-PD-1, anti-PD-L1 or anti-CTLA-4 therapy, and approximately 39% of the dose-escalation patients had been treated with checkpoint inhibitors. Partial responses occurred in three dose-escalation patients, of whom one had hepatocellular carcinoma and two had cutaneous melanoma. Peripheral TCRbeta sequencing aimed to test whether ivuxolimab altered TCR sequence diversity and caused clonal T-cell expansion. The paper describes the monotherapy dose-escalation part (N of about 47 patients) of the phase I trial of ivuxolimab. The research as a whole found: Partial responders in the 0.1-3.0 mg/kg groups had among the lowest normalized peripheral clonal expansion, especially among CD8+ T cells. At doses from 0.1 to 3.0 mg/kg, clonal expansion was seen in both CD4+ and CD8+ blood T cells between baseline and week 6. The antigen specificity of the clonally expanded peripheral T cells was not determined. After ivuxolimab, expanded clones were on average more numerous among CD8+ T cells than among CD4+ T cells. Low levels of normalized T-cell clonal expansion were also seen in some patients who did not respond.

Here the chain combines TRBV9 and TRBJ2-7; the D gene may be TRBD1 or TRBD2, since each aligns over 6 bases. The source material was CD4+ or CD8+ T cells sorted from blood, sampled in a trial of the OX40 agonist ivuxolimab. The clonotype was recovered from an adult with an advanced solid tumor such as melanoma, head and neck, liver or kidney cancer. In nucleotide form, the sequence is TGTGCCAGCAGCATGGCCGGGGGCCTAAGCGAGCAGTACTTC. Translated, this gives CASSMAGGLSEQYF.